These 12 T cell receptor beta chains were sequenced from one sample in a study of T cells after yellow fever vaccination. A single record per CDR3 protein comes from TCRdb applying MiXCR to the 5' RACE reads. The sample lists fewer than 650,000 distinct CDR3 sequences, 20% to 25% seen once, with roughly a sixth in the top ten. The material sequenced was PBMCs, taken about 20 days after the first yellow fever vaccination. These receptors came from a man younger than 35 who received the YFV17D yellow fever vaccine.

In DNA form, the CDR3 reads TGTGCCAGCAGCTTGGTTGGGGCCTCCGGACGCGAGCAGTACGTC. It specifies CASSLVGASGREQYV. The V gene is TRBV5-6, the J gene TRBJ2-7; TRBD1 is a possible D gene (5 bases). The CDR3 spans 15 residues. Germline V gives CDR1 SGHDT, CDR2 YYEEEE. V was trimmed by 0 bases and J by 6 bases, leaving 16 bases between them.

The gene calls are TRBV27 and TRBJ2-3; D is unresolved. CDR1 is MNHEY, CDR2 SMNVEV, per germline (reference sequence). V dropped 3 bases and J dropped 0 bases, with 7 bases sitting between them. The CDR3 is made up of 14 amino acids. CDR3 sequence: CASSFLPSTDTQYF. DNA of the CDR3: TGTGCCAGCAGTTTCCTACCTAGCACAGATACGCAGTATTTT.

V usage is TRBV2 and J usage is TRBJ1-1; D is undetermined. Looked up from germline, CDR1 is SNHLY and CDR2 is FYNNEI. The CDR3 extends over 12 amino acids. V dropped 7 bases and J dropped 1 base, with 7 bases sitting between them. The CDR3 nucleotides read TGTGCCAGCATGGCCCAGAACACTGAAGCTTTCTTT. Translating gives CASMAQNTEAFF.

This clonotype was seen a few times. CDR3 residues: CASSVAADGNTIYF. CDR3 in DNA: TGTGCCAGCAGCGTAGCGGCGGACGGAAACACCATATATTTT. V usage is TRBV9 and J usage is TRBJ1-3; D remains ambiguous. Germline CDR1 SGDLS, CDR2 YYNGEE. Trimming removed 0 bases from V and 4 bases from J, with 8 bases in between. CDR3 length: 14 amino acids.

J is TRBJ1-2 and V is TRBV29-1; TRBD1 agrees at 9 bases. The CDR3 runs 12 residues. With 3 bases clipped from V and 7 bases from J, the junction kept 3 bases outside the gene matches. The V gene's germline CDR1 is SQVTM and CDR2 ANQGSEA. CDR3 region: CSVEGQGGGYTF. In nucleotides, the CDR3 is TGCAGCGTTGAGGGACAGGGCGGTGGCTACACCTTC.

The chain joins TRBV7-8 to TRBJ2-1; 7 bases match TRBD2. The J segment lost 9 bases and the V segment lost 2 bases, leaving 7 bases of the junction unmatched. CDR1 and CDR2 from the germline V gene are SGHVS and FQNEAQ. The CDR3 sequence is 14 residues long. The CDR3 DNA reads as TGTGCCAGCAGCTTATATGGGGGGGGACTTGAGCAGTTCTTC. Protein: CASSLYGGGLEQFF. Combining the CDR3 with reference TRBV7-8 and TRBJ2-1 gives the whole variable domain GAGVSQSPRYKVAKRGQDVALRCDPISGHVSLFWYQQALGQGPEFLTYFQNEAQLDKSGLPSDRFFAERPEGSVSTLKIQRTQQEDSAVYLCASSLYGGGLEQFFGPGTRLTVL.

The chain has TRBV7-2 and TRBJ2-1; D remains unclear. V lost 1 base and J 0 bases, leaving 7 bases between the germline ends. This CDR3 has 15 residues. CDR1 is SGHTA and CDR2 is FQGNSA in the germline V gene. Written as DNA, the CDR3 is TGTGCCAGCAGCTTAGAGACGAGCTCCTACAATGAGCAGTTCTTC. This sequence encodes CASSLETSSYNEQFF.

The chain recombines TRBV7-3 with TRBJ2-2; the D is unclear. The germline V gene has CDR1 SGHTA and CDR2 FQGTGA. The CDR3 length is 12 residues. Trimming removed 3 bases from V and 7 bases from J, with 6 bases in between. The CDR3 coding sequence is TGTGCCAGCAGCTTCCCGGGCGGGGAGCTGTTTTTT. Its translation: CASSFPGGELFF.

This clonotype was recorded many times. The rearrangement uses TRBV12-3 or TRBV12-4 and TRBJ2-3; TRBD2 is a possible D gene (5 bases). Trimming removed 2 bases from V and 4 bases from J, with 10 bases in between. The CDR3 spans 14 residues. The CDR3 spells CASSLNVRADTQYF. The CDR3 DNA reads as TGTGCCAGCAGTTTAAACGTGAGGGCAGATACGCAGTATTTT.

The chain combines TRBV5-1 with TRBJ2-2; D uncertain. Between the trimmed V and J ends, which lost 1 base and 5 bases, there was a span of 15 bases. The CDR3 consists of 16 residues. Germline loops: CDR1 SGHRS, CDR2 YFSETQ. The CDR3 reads CASSLLDWSRTGELFF. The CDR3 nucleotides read TGCGCCAGCAGCTTGTTAGATTGGAGTCGGACCGGGGAGCTGTTTTTT.

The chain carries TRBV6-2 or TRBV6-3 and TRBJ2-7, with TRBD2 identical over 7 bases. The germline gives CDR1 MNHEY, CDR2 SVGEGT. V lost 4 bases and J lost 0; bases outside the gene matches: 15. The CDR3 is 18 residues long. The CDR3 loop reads CASSFLLTSGVPSYEQYF. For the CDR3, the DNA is TGTGCCAGCAGTTTCCTTTTGACCAGCGGGGTCCCCTCCTACGAGCAGTACTTC.

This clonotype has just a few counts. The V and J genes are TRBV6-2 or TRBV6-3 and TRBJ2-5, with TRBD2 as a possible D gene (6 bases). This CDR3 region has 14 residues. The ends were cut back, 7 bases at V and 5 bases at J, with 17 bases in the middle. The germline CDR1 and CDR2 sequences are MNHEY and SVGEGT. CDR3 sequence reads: CASTDGGHRETQYF. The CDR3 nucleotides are TGTGCCAGCACCGACGGAGGGCACCGGGAGACCCAGTACTTC.